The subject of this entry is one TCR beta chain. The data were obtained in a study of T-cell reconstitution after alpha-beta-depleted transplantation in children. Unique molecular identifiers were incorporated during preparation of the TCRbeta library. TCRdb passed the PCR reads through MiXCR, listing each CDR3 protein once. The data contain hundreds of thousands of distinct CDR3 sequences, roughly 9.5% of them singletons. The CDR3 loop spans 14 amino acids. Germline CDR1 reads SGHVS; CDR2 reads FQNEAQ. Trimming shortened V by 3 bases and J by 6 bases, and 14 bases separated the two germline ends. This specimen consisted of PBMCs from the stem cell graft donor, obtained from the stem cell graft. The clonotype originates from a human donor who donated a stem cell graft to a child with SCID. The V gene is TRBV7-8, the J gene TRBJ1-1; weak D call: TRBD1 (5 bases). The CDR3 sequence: CASSLGGRGSEAFF. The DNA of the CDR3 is TGTGCCAGCAGCTTGGGGGGAAGGGGTTCTGAAGCTTTCTTT.